Given below is one TCR beta chain in context. Its specificity is unknown. This specimen belongs to a study of multiple sclerosis patients with progressive multifocal leukoencephalopathy. Regarding time point: time of PML onset. PML in natalizumab-treated patients developed after between 16 and 56 months of natalizumab therapy. Overall study results and limits: Expanded clones at PML onset predated and persisted through natalizumab therapy.

Clones were read by immunoSEQ multiplex PCR, and TCRdb kept only the in-frame ones, dropping some. The data contain about 31,000 clones, 85% to 90% of them singletons. The starting material was PBMCs, obtained from a patient treated with natalizumab. This sequence originates from a woman between 25 and 40 years old with progressive multifocal leukoencephalopathy.

The CDR3 coding sequence is TGTGCCAGCAGGCAGGACAGGCAGGAGACCCAGTACTTC. This encodes CASRQDRQETQYF. The chain uses TRBV5-6 and TRBJ2-5; 7 nucleotides align to TRBD1. V was pared by 5 bases and J by 5 bases, with 6 bases of the junction left unmatched. Germline V gene sequence: CDR1 SGHDT, CDR2 YYEEEE. The CDR3 totals 13 residues.